This is a list of T cell receptor beta chains from one sample in a study of T cells in Graves' hyperthyroidism and ophthalmopathy. TCRdb redid the calling of the multiplex PCR reads with MiXCR, one entry per CDR3 protein. The sample consists of 600,000 to 750,000 distinct CDR3 sequences, roughly 17% of them appearing once. The sample consisted of blood. These receptors all stem from a man aged 45-65 years with Graves' hyperthyroidism. CDR3s include the opening cysteine and the closing phenylalanine or tryptophan. D genes are given only for firm matches. Part of the rows lack a size; the others show once, few, many or a class for expanded clones.

d_call: NA
clone_size: many
cdr3_length: 16
v_call: TRBV24-1
j_call: TRBJ1-4
cdr3_aa: CATSDGGAATNEKLFF
cdr3_nt: TGTGCCACCAGTGACGGGGGGGCTGCAACTAATGAAAAACTGTTTTTT

d_call: NA
clone_size: few
cdr3_length: 16
v_call: TRBV13
j_call: TRBJ2-2
cdr3_aa: CASSLDGFLATGELFF
cdr3_nt: TGTGCCAGCAGCTTAGATGGTTTTTTGGCCACCGGGGAGCTGTTTTTT

d_call: TRBD1
clone_size: many
cdr3_length: 14
v_call: TRBV18
j_call: TRBJ1-1
cdr3_aa: CASSGQGGTTEAFF
cdr3_nt: TGTGCCAGCTCAGGACAGGGAGGCACCACTGAAGCTTTCTTT

d_call: TRBD1
clone_size: few
cdr3_length: 16
v_call: TRBV24-1
j_call: TRBJ2-3
cdr3_aa: CATSEADRSSTDTQYF
cdr3_nt: TGTGCCACCAGTGAGGCGGACAGGAGTAGCACAGATACGCAGTATTTT

d_call: NA
clone_size: NA
cdr3_length: 18
v_call: TRBV18
j_call: TRBJ1-4
cdr3_aa: CASSLLPGHLATNEKLFF
cdr3_nt: TGTGCCAGCTCACTCCTGCCGGGACACCTTGCAACTAATGAAAAACTGTTTTTT

d_call: NA
clone_size: many
cdr3_length: 14
v_call: TRBV5-1
j_call: TRBJ2-7
cdr3_aa: CASSHPGAANEQYF
cdr3_nt: TGCGCCAGCAGCCACCCCGGGGCTGCCAACGAGCAGTACTTC

d_call: TRBD2
clone_size: few
cdr3_length: 18
v_call: TRBV6-5
j_call: TRBJ2-1
cdr3_aa: CASSYSKLYSGSLDEQFF
cdr3_nt: TGTGCCAGCAGTTACTCGAAATTATATAGCGGGAGTTTGGATGAGCAGTTCTTC

d_call: NA
clone_size: NA
cdr3_length: 15
v_call: TRBV5-1
j_call: TRBJ1-2
cdr3_aa: CASSLELYQGVGYTF
cdr3_nt: TGCGCCAGCAGCTTGGAGTTGTACCAGGGTGTCGGCTACACCTTC

d_call: TRBD1
clone_size: few
cdr3_length: 15
v_call: TRBV5-8
j_call: TRBJ2-5
cdr3_aa: CASSSRGQGRETQYF
cdr3_nt: TGTGCCAGCAGCAGTCGGGGACAGGGTAGGGAGACCCAGTACTTC

d_call: TRBD1
clone_size: many
cdr3_length: 17
v_call: TRBV6-1
j_call: TRBJ1-1
cdr3_aa: CASSGATGGTMNTEAFF
cdr3_nt: TGTGCCAGCAGTGGGGCAACAGGGGGCACTATGAACACTGAAGCTTTCTTT

d_call: TRBD1
clone_size: many
cdr3_length: 16
v_call: TRBV7-9
j_call: TRBJ2-7
cdr3_aa: CASSFTGGTPSYEQYF
cdr3_nt: TGTGCCAGCAGCTTCACAGGGGGCACCCCCTCCTACGAGCAGTACTTC

d_call: NA
clone_size: NA
cdr3_length: 15
v_call: TRBV18
j_call: TRBJ2-2
cdr3_aa: CASSLPSGTGGELFF
cdr3_nt: TGTGCCAGCTCACTTCCCTCCGGGACTGGCGGGGAGCTGTTTTTT

d_call: NA
clone_size: NA
cdr3_length: 15
v_call: TRBV11-2
j_call: TRBJ2-4
cdr3_aa: CASSQDIGGLNIQYF
cdr3_nt: TGCGCCAGCAGCCAAGATATCGGGGGATTAAACATTCAGTACTTC

d_call: NA
clone_size: few
cdr3_length: 15
v_call: TRBV6-5
j_call: TRBJ2-4
cdr3_aa: CASSYSGAQENIQYF
cdr3_nt: TGTGCCAGCAGTTACTCGGGAGCGCAGGAAAACATTCAGTACTTC

d_call: TRBD2
clone_size: NA
cdr3_length: 16
v_call: TRBV28
j_call: TRBJ2-1
cdr3_aa: CASSDGLAGGHNEQFF
cdr3_nt: TGTGCCAGCAGCGACGGACTAGCGGGAGGGCACAATGAGCAGTTCTTC

d_call: NA
clone_size: NA
cdr3_length: 14
v_call: TRBV19
j_call: TRBJ1-6
cdr3_aa: CASSLDFQSSPLHF
cdr3_nt: TGTGCCAGTAGTTTGGATTTTCAATCTTCACCCCTCCACTTT

d_call: NA
clone_size: few
cdr3_length: 14
v_call: TRBV6-5
j_call: TRBJ2-5
cdr3_aa: CASSYRGGGVTQYF
cdr3_nt: TGTGCCAGCAGTTACCGAGGGGGGGGGGTGACCCAGTACTTC

d_call: TRBD2
clone_size: few
cdr3_length: 18
v_call: TRBV7-3
j_call: TRBJ2-4
cdr3_aa: CASSLLAGGVLAKNIQYF
cdr3_nt: TGTGCCAGCAGCTTACTGGCGGGAGGCGTATTGGCCAAAAACATTCAGTACTTC

d_call: NA
clone_size: many
cdr3_length: 14
v_call: TRBV28
j_call: TRBJ1-1
cdr3_aa: CASITRNMNTEAFF
cdr3_nt: TGTGCCAGCATAACGAGAAACATGAACACTGAAGCTTTCTTT

d_call: NA
clone_size: many
cdr3_length: 13
v_call: TRBV7-9
j_call: TRBJ1-1
cdr3_aa: CASSLEMNTEAFF
cdr3_nt: TGTGCCAGCAGCTTAGAGATGAACACTGAAGCTTTCTTT

d_call: NA
clone_size: many
cdr3_length: 14
v_call: TRBV28
j_call: TRBJ1-5
cdr3_aa: CASSPPRSNQPQHF
cdr3_nt: TGTGCCAGCAGTCCGCCCCGAAGCAATCAGCCCCAGCATTTT

d_call: TRBD2
clone_size: NA
cdr3_length: 14
v_call: TRBV5-1
j_call: TRBJ2-2
cdr3_aa: CASSVLAGVGELFF
cdr3_nt: TGTGCCAGCAGCGTTCTAGCGGGGGTCGGGGAGCTGTTTTTT

d_call: NA
clone_size: NA
cdr3_length: 15
v_call: TRBV24-1
j_call: TRBJ2-2
cdr3_aa: CATPRPGVGTEELFF
cdr3_nt: TGTGCCACCCCCCGGCCGGGCGTCGGCACCGAGGAGCTGTTTTTT

d_call: NA
clone_size: many
cdr3_length: 15
v_call: TRBV28
j_call: TRBJ2-5
cdr3_aa: CASSFPRAGFATQYF
cdr3_nt: TGTGCCAGCAGTTTCCCCCGGGCGGGGTTTGCGACCCAGTACTTC